Presented here are 28 T cell receptor beta chains from one specimen sequenced in a study of T-cell reconstitution after alpha-beta-depleted transplantation in children. For TCRbeta, the library was prepared with unique molecular identifiers. A single record per CDR3 protein comes from TCRdb applying MiXCR to the PCR reads. Of just under 550,000 distinct CDR3 sequences detected, around 18% appear once; the ten largest clones hold roughly 3.3%. Sequencing was performed on PBMCs from the stem cell graft donor, taken from the stem cell graft. The receptors were sampled from a human donor who donated a stem cell graft to a child with acute lymphoblastic leukemia.

The V gene is TRBV15, the J gene TRBJ2-2, with TRBD1 as a possible D gene (5 bases). This CDR3 is built from 13 residues. Germline V gene sequence: CDR1 LNHNV, CDR2 YYDKDF (reference sequence). The ends were cut back, 1 base at V and 6 bases at J, with 6 bases in the middle. The CDR3: CATSRGQSGELFF. In nucleotides, the CDR3 is TGTGCCACCAGCAGAGGACAGTCCGGGGAGCTGTTTTTT.

This clonotype was counted a few times. The CDR3 loop reads CASSLVRGHSSGNTIYF. CDR3 nucleotide sequence: TGTGCCAGCAGCTTAGTTCGTGGACACAGCTCTGGAAACACCATATATTTT. The chain links TRBV11-2 to TRBJ1-3; maybe TRBD1 (5 bases). This CDR3 has 17 amino acids. Germline lookup yields CDR1 SGHAT and CDR2 FQNNGV. V was shortened by 1 base and J by 0 bases, with 13 bases between the two germline ends.

In this sample, this clonotype turned up a few times. The chain joins TRBV3-1 to TRBJ1-5; 10 bases are a match to TRBD1. Losses at the gene ends were 4 bases for V and 3 bases for J; bases not matched to a gene: 12. Germline CDR1 LGHDT, CDR2 YNNKEL (reference sequence). The CDR3 contains 18 residues. CDR3 bases: TGTGCCAGCAGCCCCTCCATTTCGACAGGGGGCTACAATCAGCCCCAGCATTTT. Translated, it gives CASSPSISTGGYNQPQHF.

In its sample, this clonotype was seen a few times. CDR3 bases: TGTGCCAGCAGCCGAGGGGATAGCAATCAGCCCCAGCATTTT. It encodes CASSRGDSNQPQHF. V and J are TRBV12-3 or TRBV12-4 and TRBJ1-5, with a possible D match to TRBD1 (5 bases). With 6 bases removed from V and 0 bases from J, the gap between germline ends came to 9 bases. The CDR3 contains 14 residues.

In this sample, this clonotype turned up a few times. The chain combines TRBV29-1 with TRBJ2-5; 9 positions match TRBD2. CDR1 SQVTM and CDR2 ANQGSEA come from the germline V gene. Trimming cost V 1 base and J 3 bases; bases outside gene matches: 3. CDR3 length equals 14 residues. The CDR3 region is CSVEGLAGEETQYF. The CDR3 DNA reads as TGCAGCGTTGAAGGGTTAGCGGGAGAAGAGACCCAGTACTTC.

This chain connects TRBV20-1 to TRBJ2-7, with 8 nucleotides matching TRBD2. The CDR3 contains 13 residues. The trim removed 3 bases at V and 4 bases at J, leaving 5 bases unmatched. Germline CDR1 reads DFQATT; CDR2 reads SNEGSKA (reference sequence). The DNA for the CDR3 is TGCAGTGCTAGGGGGACTAGGGAGTACGAGCAGTACTTC. This gives the protein CSARGTREYEQYF.

The rearrangement links TRBV29-1 to TRBJ1-2; a possible D gene is TRBD1 (5 bases). CDR1 is SQVTM and CDR2 is ANQGSEA in the germline V gene. This CDR3 is 11 amino acids long. With 4 bases removed from V and 8 bases from J, the gap between germline ends came to 11 bases. CDR3 amino acids: CSVVGPQGYTF. CDR3 DNA sequence: TGCAGCGTTGTGGGGCCACAGGGCTACACCTTC.

This clonotype was detected a few times. This chain connects TRBV20-1 to TRBJ2-5, with TRBD2 matching 7 bases. The CDR3 loop spans 15 amino acids. The V segment lost 3 bases and the J segment 4 bases; nucleotides outside the gene matches: 11. Germline CDR1 reads DFQATT; CDR2 reads SNEGSKA (reference sequence). DNA of the CDR3: TGCAGTGCTAGTCGTGGGAGGGCCTTTGGAGAGACCCAGTACTTC. Its protein product is CSASRGRAFGETQYF.

V gene TRBV20-1 combines with J gene TRBJ1-2; possibly TRBD1 for D (5 bases). Trimming took off 0 bases at V and 8 bases at J, with 13 bases between the two ends. The CDR3 runs to 13 residues. From germline, CDR1 is DFQATT and CDR2 SNEGSKA (reference sequence). CDR3 DNA: TGCAGTGCTAGAGATATTAACGGGGGAGGCTACACCTTC. This gives the protein CSARDINGGGYTF.

V and J are TRBV21-1 and TRBJ1-5; TRBD1 is the table's D call, not checked against the DNA. TRBV21-1 represents a pseudogene. This CDR3 is built from 18 residues. CDR3: CASSKGKGGGGRDQPQHF. The CDR3 nucleotides read TGTGCCAGCAGCAAAGGCAAAGGGGGCGGGGGTAGGGATCAGCCCCAGCATTTT.

The V call is TRBV6-5, the J call TRBJ2-7, with D perhaps being TRBD1 or TRBD2 (5 bases each). The CDR3 runs to 12 residues. Deletions cut 6 bases from V and 4 bases from J, with 10 bases between. The germline CDR1 and CDR2 sequences are MNHEY and SVGAGI. CDR3 nucleotides: TGTGCCAGCAGCCGACAGCGGTACGAGCAGTACTTC. Its translation is CASSRQRYEQYF.

This clonotype appeared once. The rearrangement uses TRBV29-1 and TRBJ2-5, with a possible D match to TRBD1 (6 bases). This CDR3 is 15 amino acids long. In germline, CDR1 is SQVTM, CDR2 ANQGSEA. V dropped 7 bases and J dropped 1 base, with 19 bases sitting between them. CDR3 amino acids: CSAGGRAPIQETQYF. The CDR3 DNA reads as TGCAGCGCTGGGGGCAGGGCACCCATCCAAGAGACCCAGTACTTC.

The CDR3 protein is CASSLGNDQDTQYF. As DNA, the CDR3 is TGCGCCAGCAGCTTGGGGAATGACCAAGATACGCAGTATTTT. This sequence joins TRBV5-1 and TRBJ2-3; no clear D gene. The germline V gene encodes CDR1 SGHRS and CDR2 YFSETQ. This CDR3 region has 14 residues. With 0 bases removed from V and 5 bases from J, the gap between germline ends came to 10 bases.

The V and J genes are TRBV5-1 and TRBJ2-1, with D tentatively TRBD1 (6 bases). Germline V gene data show CDR1 as SGHRS and CDR2 as YFSETQ. CDR3 length: 14 amino acids. V was clipped by 4 bases and J by 4 bases, with 12 bases between them. The CDR3: CASSVTGTYNEQFF. In DNA, the CDR3 is TGCGCCAGCAGCGTGACAGGAACTTACAATGAGCAGTTCTTC. The full variable domain, rest sourced from reference TRBV5-1 and TRBJ2-1, is KAGVTQTPRYLIKTRGQQVTLSCSPISGHRSVSWYQQTPGQGLQFLFEYFSETQRNKGNFPGRFSGRQFSNSRSEMNVSTLELGDSALYLCASSVTGTYNEQFFGPGTRLTVL.

This clonotype was detected a few times. This rearrangement joins TRBV9 to TRBJ1-5, with 7 positions matching TRBD1. Germline CDR1 SGDLS, CDR2 YYNGEE. This CDR3 has 15 residues. The V and J ends lost 0 bases and 9 bases, in that order; junction bases with no gene match: 9. The CDR3 protein is CASSVDQGGIGPQHF. In DNA, the CDR3 is TGTGCCAGCAGCGTAGATCAGGGGGGAATTGGGCCCCAGCATTTT.

The chain is built from TRBV7-9 and TRBJ2-1; possibly TRBD2 for D (6 bases). Germline V gene sequence: CDR1 SEHNR, CDR2 FQNEAQ (reference sequence). This CDR3 is built from 14 residues. V was pared by 5 bases and J by 1 base, with 9 bases between. The CDR3 loop is CASSPRESYNEQFF. DNA for the CDR3: TGTGCCAGCAGCCCACGGGAGTCCTACAATGAGCAGTTCTTC.

The rearrangement links TRBV20-1 to TRBJ1-2; D gene uncertain. Germline V CDR1 and CDR2: DFQATT, SNEGSKA (reference sequence). CDR3 length: 13 amino acids. V lost 4 bases, J lost 9 bases, and 18 bases lay in between. The CDR3 coding sequence is TGCAGTGCTACCCGGGTTCCGAGGATAAGCTACACCTTC. It translates to CSATRVPRISYTF.

Only a few counts were recorded for this clonotype. J is TRBJ2-2 and V is TRBV7-3, with 7 bases fitting TRBD2. Germline CDR1 reads SGHTA; CDR2 reads FQGTGA. After removal of 1 base from V and 1 base from J, the junction contained 3 bases not matched to a gene. The CDR3 spans 16 residues. The CDR3 DNA reads TGTGCCAGCAGCTTAAGGGCTAGCGGGAACACCGGGGAGCTGTTTTTT. Protein sequence: CASSLRASGNTGELFF.

The chain joins TRBV4-2 to TRBJ2-3; D gene ambiguous. The V end was cut by 1 base, the J end by 4 bases, with 9 bases between. The CDR3 consists of 14 residues. The germline V gene has CDR1 LGHNA and CDR2 YNFKEQ. The CDR3 sequence: CASSQGISSDTQYF. CDR3 DNA: TGTGCCAGCAGCCAAGGAATATCATCAGATACGCAGTATTTT.

The gene calls are TRBV6-1 and TRBJ1-3; TRBD1 aligns across 7 bases. CDR1 MNHNS and CDR2 SASEGT come from the germline V gene. This CDR3 is 17 amino acids long. J lost 3 bases, V lost 4 bases, and 12 bases had no gene match. The CDR3 bases are TGTGCCAGCAGTGTGCATGGACAGGATCGGGGTGGAAACACCATATATTTT. Amino acids: CASSVHGQDRGGNTIYF.

This rearrangement joins TRBV7-6 to TRBJ2-1; D remains unclear. The CDR3 runs 14 residues. V lost 1 base to trimming and J lost 8 bases, with 12 bases between them. Germline V gene data show CDR1 as SGHVS and CDR2 as FNYEAQ. The DNA of the CDR3 is TGTGCCAGCAGCTTAGAGCATCGGGTTGATGAGCAGTTCTTC. It specifies CASSLEHRVDEQFF. Full variable domain (rest looked up from reference TRBV7-6 and TRBJ2-1): GAGVSQSPRYKVTKRGQDVALRCDPISGHVSLYWYRQALGQGPEFLTYFNYEAQQDKSGLPNDRFSAERPEGSISTLTIQRTEQRDSAMYRCASSLEHRVDEQFFGPGTRLTVL.

The CDR3 sequence is CASSLEVYLQTQYF. DNA of the CDR3: TGCGCCAGCAGCTTGGAAGTCTACCTCCAGACCCAGTACTTC. V gene TRBV5-1 combines with J gene TRBJ2-5; D gene unclear. Trimming left V 0 bases short and J 6 bases short, with 12 bases between. The CDR3 is made up of 14 amino acids. CDR1 is SGHRS and CDR2 is YFSETQ in the germline V gene.

This clonotype was seen more than once but under ten times. The gene calls are TRBV5-1 and TRBJ2-1, with 12 positions matching TRBD2. V lost 4 bases and J lost 9; bases outside the gene matches: 8. CDR1 is SGHRS and CDR2 is YFSETQ in the germline V gene. CDR3 length: 15 residues. The CDR3 DNA is TGCGCCAGCAGCCCCAGACTAGCGGGAGATTTTGAGCAGTTCTTC. This sequence encodes CASSPRLAGDFEQFF.

This clonotype was seen a handful of times. The chain links TRBV27 to TRBJ2-7; 7 nucleotides align to TRBD1. V trimming: 7 bases; J trimming: 2 bases; junction bases outside the gene matches: 14. The CDR3 totals 16 residues. Germline loops: CDR1 MNHEY, CDR2 SMNVEV (reference sequence). The CDR3 DNA sequence: TGTGCCAGCATAAGACAGGGTCACGTTCCCCCCTACGAGCAGTACTTC. This gives the protein CASIRQGHVPPYEQYF.

This clonotype was detected a few times. The chain combines TRBV5-1 with TRBJ2-1; D might be TRBD1 or TRBD2, each matching 5 bases. CDR1 and CDR2 (germline): SGHRS, YFSETQ. Deletions cut 2 bases from V and 2 bases from J, with 11 bases between. The CDR3 length is 15 residues. The CDR3 sequence is CASSFEGLAYNEQFF. The CDR3, as DNA: TGCGCCAGCAGCTTCGAGGGGCTAGCCTACAATGAGCAGTTCTTC.

This chain's CDR3 is CAISASQTLYGYTF. Here the CDR3 DNA reads TGTGCCATCAGTGCCAGTCAGACCCTGTATGGCTACACCTTC. The genes are TRBV10-3 and TRBJ1-2, with unresolved D. Germline CDR1 reads ENHRY; CDR2 reads SYGVKD. This CDR3 is 14 amino acids long. Trimming removed 4 bases at V and 5 bases at J, with 14 bases between.

The chain joins TRBV5-1 to TRBJ2-7, with TRBD1 identical over 8 bases. This CDR3 contains 13 residues. Germline values: CDR1 SGHRS, CDR2 YFSETQ. With 2 bases clipped from V and 13 bases from J, the junction kept 11 bases outside the gene matches. CDR3 residues: CASSLWTGREGYF. DNA of the CDR3: TGCGCCAGCAGCTTATGGACAGGGAGAGAGGGCTACTTC.

The V and J genes are TRBV20-1 and TRBJ1-1; D gene ambiguous. CDR3 length equals 12 residues. Trimming cost V 4 bases and J 1 base, with 7 bases left between them. Germline values: CDR1 DFQATT, CDR2 SNEGSKA (reference sequence). The CDR3 sequence is CSANKPNTEAFF. The DNA for the CDR3 is TGCAGTGCTAATAAGCCGAACACTGAAGCTTTCTTT.